Below are 8 T cell receptor beta chains sequenced from a single sample in a study of cytomegalovirus exposure and HLA in healthy donors. Primers for the PCR totalled 60 Vbeta and 13 Jbeta. Data came from immunoSEQ multiplex PCR; TCRdb stores just in-frame clones and leaves some out. The table lists about 100,000 clones, around 73% of them singletons. Sequenced: PBMCs. The origin of the receptors is a woman in her sixties in good health and CMV-seronegative.

The chain has TRBV9 and TRBJ2-3; the D gene is possibly TRBD2 (5 bases). V lost 7 bases and J 0 bases, leaving 9 bases between the germline ends. Germline V gives CDR1 SGDLS, CDR2 YYNGEE. This CDR3 has 13 residues. CDR3 region: CASGGRSTDTQYF. CDR3 nucleotide sequence: TGTGCCAGCGGAGGTCGGAGCACAGATACGCAGTATTTT.

The CDR3 sequence is CASSLYRNTEAFF. CDR3 bases: TGTGCCAGCAGCCTATACCGGAACACTGAAGCTTTCTTT. V and J are TRBV7-6 and TRBJ1-1, with D unclear. The V and J ends lost 5 bases and 1 base respectively, with 8 bases between them. This CDR3 region has 13 residues. Germline CDR1 reads SGHVS; CDR2 reads FNYEAQ. Drawing the rest from reference TRBV7-6 and TRBJ1-1, the complete variable domain is GAGVSQSPRYKVTKRGQDVALRCDPISGHVSLYWYRQALGQGPEFLTYFNYEAQQDKSGLPNDRFSAERPEGSISTLTIQRTEQRDSAMYRCASSLYRNTEAFFGQGTRLTVV.

The rearrangement joins TRBV4-3 to TRBJ2-3, with D maybe TRBD2 (6 bases). In germline, CDR1 is LGHNA, CDR2 YSLEER. Deletions cut 0 bases from V and 2 bases from J, with 12 bases between. The CDR3 is 16 residues long. The CDR3 DNA follows: TGCGCCAGCAGCCAAGAGACGGGAGCCGCCACAGATACGCAGTATTTT. Encoded protein: CASSQETGAATDTQYF.

The chain links TRBV5-1 to TRBJ1-4; 7 positions agree with TRBD1. CDR1 and CDR2 (germline): SGHRS, YFSETQ. This CDR3 comprises 15 residues. Unmatched junction bases numbered 8, after V lost 4 bases and J lost 5 bases. This CDR3 reads CASSDRDRLNEKLFF. In DNA form, the CDR3 reads TGCGCCAGCAGCGATCGGGACAGACTAAATGAAAAACTGTTTTTT.

This chain joins TRBV19 and TRBJ1-4, with TRBD1 matching 8 bases. Germline CDR1 and CDR2: LNHDA and SQIVND (reference sequence). Germline trimming cut 5 bases from V and 8 bases from J; bases unmatched to any gene: 10. The CDR3 has 15 residues. The CDR3 region is CASSPRAGGREKLFF. CDR3 coding DNA: TGTGCCAGTAGTCCCCGGGCAGGGGGCCGAGAAAAACTGTTTTTT.

The chain is built from TRBV6-6 and TRBJ1-1; 7 positions match TRBD1. J was trimmed by 6 bases and V by 2 bases; bases with no gene match: 3. This CDR3 is built from 13 residues. Germline V lookup: CDR1 MNHNY, CDR2 SVGAGI (reference sequence). CDR3 sequence: CASSYGQAAEAFF. The CDR3, as DNA: TGTGCCAGCAGTTACGGACAGGCTGCTGAAGCTTTCTTT.

The gene calls are TRBV5-1 and TRBJ2-3; D gene unclear. The germline gives CDR1 SGHRS, CDR2 YFSETQ. The ends were cut back, 0 bases at V and 2 bases at J, with 13 bases in the middle. This CDR3 has 16 residues. CDR3 in DNA: TGCGCCAGCAGCTTGGTTAACAGCCTGAACACAGATACGCAGTATTTT. This gives the protein CASSLVNSLNTDTQYF.

This chain uses TRBV6-5 with TRBJ1-2, with 7 bases identical to TRBD1. The V segment lost 6 bases and the J segment 6 bases; nucleotides outside the gene matches: 7. The CDR3 extends over 13 amino acids. Germline V lookup: CDR1 MNHEY, CDR2 SVGAGI. CDR3 loop: CASRPTGVDGYTF. Here the CDR3 DNA reads TGTGCCAGCAGACCAACAGGGGTTGATGGCTACACCTTC.